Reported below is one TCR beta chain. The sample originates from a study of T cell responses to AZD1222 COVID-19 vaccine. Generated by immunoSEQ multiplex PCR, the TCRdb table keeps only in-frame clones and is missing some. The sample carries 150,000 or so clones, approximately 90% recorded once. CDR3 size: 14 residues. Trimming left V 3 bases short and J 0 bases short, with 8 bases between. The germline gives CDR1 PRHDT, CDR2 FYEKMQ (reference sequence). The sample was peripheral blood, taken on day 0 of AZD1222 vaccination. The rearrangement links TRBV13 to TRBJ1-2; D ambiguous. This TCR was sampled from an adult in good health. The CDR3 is CASSFGPANYGYTF. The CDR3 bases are TGTGCCAGCAGCTTCGGGCCGGCTAACTATGGCTACACCTTC. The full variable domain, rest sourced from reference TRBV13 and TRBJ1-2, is AAGVIQSPRHLIKEKRETATLKCYPIPRHDTVYWYQQGPGQDPQFLISFYEKMQSDKGSIPDRFSAQQFSDYHSELNMSSLELGDSALYFCASSFGPANYGYTFGSGTRLTVV.